This T cell receptor beta chain emerged from a study of identical twins. Overall study findings and caveats: The study reached conclusions through statistical analysis that was cross-sectional, not following the same donors.

Template switching added a universal primer binding site, and final cDNA carried unique molecular identifiers. One entry per CDR3 protein results from TCRdb running MiXCR on the 5' RACE reads. The sample yields 1.5 million or so distinct CDR3 sequences, under 35% seen once. In its sample, this clonotype was seen a few times. Its antigen is still unknown. The CDR3 has 14 amino acids. With 2 bases removed from V and 0 bases from J, the gap between germline ends came to 10 bases. Per germline, CDR1 DFQATT and CDR2 SNEGSKA (reference sequence). The TCR sequence derives from a newborn girl in good health. The sequenced sample was cord blood. The chain recombines TRBV20-1 with TRBJ1-2, with TRBD1 as a possible D gene (5 bases). CDR3 in DNA: TGCAGTGCTAGACCCGGGACGGCTAACTATGGCTACACCTTC. This codes for CSARPGTANYGYTF.